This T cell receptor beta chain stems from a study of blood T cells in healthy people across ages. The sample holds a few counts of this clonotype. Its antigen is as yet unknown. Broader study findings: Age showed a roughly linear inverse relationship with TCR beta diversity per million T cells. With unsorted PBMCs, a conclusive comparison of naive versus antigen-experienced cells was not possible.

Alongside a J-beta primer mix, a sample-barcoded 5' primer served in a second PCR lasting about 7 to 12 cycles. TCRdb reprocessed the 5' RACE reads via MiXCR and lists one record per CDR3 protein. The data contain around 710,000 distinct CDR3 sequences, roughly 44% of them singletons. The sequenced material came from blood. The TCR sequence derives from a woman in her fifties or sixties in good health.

CDR3 protein: CASSQGQLEQYF. Here the CDR3 DNA reads TGTGCCAGCAGTCAGGGACAGCTCGAGCAGTACTTC. This rearrangement joins TRBV28 to TRBJ2-5; 7 bases map to TRBD1. The end of the DNA aligns better with TRBJ2-7, so the J call may be wrong. Germline lookup yields CDR1 MDHEN and CDR2 SYDVKM. The CDR3 is made up of 12 amino acids.